The text below deals with one TCR beta chain. Its antigen is unknown. This record belongs to a study of cytomegalovirus exposure and HLA in healthy donors. Study observations and caveats: Reportedly, cytomegalovirus status was diagnosed with high sensitivity and specificity. No immune exposure information besides CMV serostatus was available.

CDR3 length: 15 residues. The trim removed 4 bases at V and 2 bases at J, leaving 6 bases unmatched. From germline, CDR1 is SGDLS and CDR2 YYNGEE. The study ran its PCR with 60 Vbeta and 13 Jbeta primers. Measured with immunoSEQ multiplex PCR; TCRdb has only the in-frame clones, and not every one. This sample yields more than 150,000 clones, of which over 65% are seen a single time; less than 1.5% belongs to the top ten. This receptor was taken from a man aged 18 to 30 in good health and CMV-seronegative. The genes are TRBV9 and TRBJ1-5; 7 bases align to TRBD1. Sequencing was performed on PBMCs. Here the CDR3 DNA reads TGTGCCAGCAGCCCCTATGGGACAGGCAATCAGCCCCAGCATTTT. Translating gives CASSPYGTGNQPQHF.